This T cell receptor (beta chain) was profiled in a study of blood T cell repertoires in COVID-19. Study details: T cells, B-cell-depleted T cells, or PBMCs supplied cDNA or gDNA.

The J segment lost 10 bases and the V segment lost 4 bases, leaving 9 bases of the junction unmatched. Per germline, CDR1 GTSNPN and CDR2 SVGIG (reference sequence). The CDR3 loop spans 14 amino acids. In the authors' workflow: Amplification of reference gene primers provided the estimated nucleated cell counts. TCRdb's copy holds only in-frame clones and misses some; the assay was immunoSEQ multiplex PCR. Clone size and the V and J calls come from that table; the DNA yielded D and trimming. The data contain approximately 200,000 clones, around 85% of them singletons. Sequencing was performed on peripheral blood. V and J are TRBV30 and TRBJ1-4; 10 bases are shared with TRBD1. This TCR was sampled from a man aged 55-75 years with acute or convalescent COVID-19. CDR3 in DNA: TGTGCCTGGACCATGCCGGGACAGGGGCCAAAACTGTTTTTT. Its translation: CAWTMPGQGPKLFF.